This TCR beta chain was identified during a study of T cells in Graves' hyperthyroidism and ophthalmopathy. CDR3 length: 14 amino acids. Germline-derived CDR1 and CDR2 are SEHNR and FQNEAQ (reference sequence). Trimming took 2 bases from V and 6 from J, leaving 14 bases between them. This clonotype came up a few times. Its target is not known. Findings of the study overall: Ophthalmopathy was predicted by the model a median of approximately 6 months ahead of onset. Most expanded thyroid clonotypes above 0.001 also appeared in blood.

Exclusion followed for patients with uncontrolled infection, other autoimmune disease, pregnancy or lactation. Each diagnosis drew on symptoms, thyroxine, TRAb, thyroid ultrasound and orbital computed tomography findings. RNA transcripts yielded amplified TCR beta CDR3 regions. TCR CDR3 regions were first amplified by RT-PCR with HTBI primers. TCRdb re-called the multiplex PCR reads through MiXCR, storing one row per CDR3 protein. The sample has about 640,000 distinct CDR3 sequences, over 40% seen once. The rearrangement uses TRBV7-9 and TRBJ2-7; weak D call: TRBD2 (5 bases). The origin of this receptor is an adult man with Graves' disease, either hyperthyroidism or ophthalmopathy (not recorded which). The sequencing input was peripheral blood or thyroid tissue (not recorded which). In DNA, the CDR3 is TGTGCCAGCAGCTTATCCGCTGGGAGTTCCGAGCAGTACTTC. The encoded protein is CASSLSAGSSEQYF.